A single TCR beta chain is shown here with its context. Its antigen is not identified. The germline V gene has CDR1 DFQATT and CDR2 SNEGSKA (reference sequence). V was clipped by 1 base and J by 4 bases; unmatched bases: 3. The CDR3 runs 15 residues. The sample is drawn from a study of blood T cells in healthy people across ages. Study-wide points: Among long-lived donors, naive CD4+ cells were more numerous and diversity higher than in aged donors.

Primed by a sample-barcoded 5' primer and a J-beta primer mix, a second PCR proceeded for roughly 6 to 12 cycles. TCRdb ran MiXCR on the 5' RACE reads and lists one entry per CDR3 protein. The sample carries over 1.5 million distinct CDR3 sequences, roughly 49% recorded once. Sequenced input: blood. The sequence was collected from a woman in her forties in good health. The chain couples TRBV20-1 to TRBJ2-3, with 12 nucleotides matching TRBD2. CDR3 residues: CSARVASGGADTQYF. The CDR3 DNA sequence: TGCAGTGCTAGAGTGGCTAGCGGGGGGGCAGATACGCAGTATTTT.